A single sample is the source of the 23 T cell receptor beta chains below, sequenced in a study of T cells after yellow fever vaccination. TCRdb itself ran the 5' RACE reads through MiXCR, one entry per CDR3 protein. The sample records around 160,000 distinct CDR3 sequences, under 7.5% being singletons. The sample here was CD4+ T cells sorted from PBMCs, taken 5 days after the first yellow fever vaccination. These receptors were taken from a man aged 18 to 29 who received the YFV17D yellow fever vaccine.

This clonotype appeared a few times. This sequence joins TRBV5-4 and TRBJ2-7; 7 bases are shared with TRBD1. Germline V gene lookup returns CDR1 SGHNT and CDR2 YYREEE (reference sequence). The CDR3 covers 16 residues. After removal of 3 bases from V and 4 bases from J, the junction contained 13 bases not matched to a gene. CDR3 region: CASSSGPGTESYEQYV. The CDR3 region has the DNA TGTGCCAGCAGCTCGGGCCCCGGGACAGAGAGTTACGAGCAGTACGTC.

There are a few counts of this clonotype. The gene calls are TRBV20-1 and TRBJ1-3; maybe TRBD1 (5 bases). CDR3 length: 16 residues. Germline assignment: CDR1 DFQATT and CDR2 SNEGSKA (reference sequence). Trimming removed 1 base at V and 2 bases at J, with 15 bases between. In nucleotides, the CDR3 is TGCAGTGCTAGAGGTGAATTCGGGACGGCTGGAAACACCATATATTTT. Its translation: CSARGEFGTAGNTIYF.

The chain is built from TRBV6-1 and TRBJ2-3, with 7 bases fitting TRBD2. The V gene end was trimmed by 7 bases and the J gene end by 0 bases; junction bases not matched to a gene: 10. This CDR3 has 16 amino acids. Germline loops: CDR1 MNHNS, CDR2 SASEGT. The CDR3 here is CASKDPAGSSTDTQYF. In DNA, the CDR3 is TGTGCCAGCAAAGACCCAGCGGGGAGTAGCACAGATACGCAGTATTTT.

This clonotype was detected ten times or more. The J gene is TRBJ1-6, the V gene TRBV27; D is uncertain. Germline V lookup: CDR1 MNHEY, CDR2 SMNVEV (reference sequence). Trimming cost V 7 bases and J 6 bases, with 13 bases left between them. The CDR3 extends over 14 amino acids. The CDR3 DNA reads TGTGCCAGCATGGTGGGCTCTGTTAATTCACCCCTCCACTTT. It encodes CASMVGSVNSPLHF.

The sample holds a few counts of this clonotype. CDR3 loop: CASSPQGISPLHF. CDR3 DNA sequence: TGTGCCAGCAGCCCACAGGGAATCTCACCCCTCCACTTT. The chain joins TRBV9 to TRBJ1-6; the D gene is possibly TRBD1 (6 bases). The CDR3 length is 13 residues. Per germline, CDR1 SGDLS and CDR2 YYNGEE. Deletions cut 4 bases from V and 10 bases from J, with 12 bases between.

Ten or more counts support this clonotype. V gene TRBV7-3 combines with J gene TRBJ2-1; the D gene is possibly TRBD2 (6 bases). This CDR3 contains 15 residues. Trimming shortened V by 2 bases and J by 3 bases, and 11 bases separated the two germline ends. The V gene's germline CDR1 is SGHTA and CDR2 FQGTGA. DNA of the CDR3: TGTGCCAGCAGCTTAGGAGGGCAGGGCTACAATGAGCAGTTCTTC. Translation gives CASSLGGQGYNEQFF.

The chain recombines TRBV10-3 with TRBJ2-1; weak D call: TRBD2 (7 bases). This CDR3 comprises 18 residues. Germline V gene lookup returns CDR1 ENHRY and CDR2 SYGVKD. V shed 0 bases and J shed 0 bases, with 15 bases lying between them. CDR3 region: CAISESLGRGSSYNEQFF. The CDR3 nucleotides read TGTGCCATCAGTGAGTCACTGGGGAGGGGGAGCTCCTACAATGAGCAGTTCTTC.

This clonotype has ten or more counts. The CDR3 protein is CASSFSGATGELFF. The CDR3 nucleotides read TGTGCCAGCAGCTTTAGCGGGGCGACCGGGGAGCTGTTTTTT. The chain employs TRBV7-2 and TRBJ2-2, with 8 bases matching TRBD2. Looked up from germline, CDR1 is SGHTA and CDR2 is FQGNSA. This CDR3 region has 14 residues. Trimming cost V 3 bases and J 5 bases; bases outside gene matches: 2.

This clonotype has at least ten counts. V gene TRBV6-5 combines with J gene TRBJ2-7; TRBD2 is a possible D gene (6 bases). The CDR3 totals 14 residues. V lost 6 bases, J lost 5 bases, and 17 bases lay in between. Germline V gene lookup returns CDR1 MNHEY and CDR2 SVGAGI. The CDR3 DNA is TGTGCCAGCAGCCCCACCCGGGACTCTCACGAGCAGTACTTC. Its protein product is CASSPTRDSHEQYF.

This clonotype was detected ten times or more. The J gene is TRBJ2-5, the V gene TRBV10-3, with TRBD2 matching 12 bases. Trimming took 2 bases from V and 2 from J; bases not matched to a gene: 0. The germline gives CDR1 ENHRY, CDR2 SYGVKD. The CDR3 covers 15 residues. Here the CDR3 DNA reads TGTGCCATCAGTGAGGGGACTAGCGGGCAAGAGACCCAGTACTTC. This gives the protein CAISEGTSGQETQYF.

In DNA, the CDR3 is TGTGCCAGCAGTCAGATCGGGGGGGGTGGCGAGACCCAGTACTTC. Amino acid sequence: CASSQIGGGGETQYF. V gene TRBV28 combines with J gene TRBJ2-5, with TRBD2 identical over 8 bases. The CDR3 contains 15 residues. Unmatched junction bases numbered 10, after V lost 5 bases and J lost 5 bases. Germline values: CDR1 MDHEN, CDR2 SYDVKM. Full variable domain (rest looked up from reference TRBV28 and TRBJ2-5): DVKVTQSSRYLVKRTGEKVFLECVQDMDHENMFWYRQDPGLGLRLIYFSYDVKMKEKGDIPEGYSVSREKKERFSLILESASTNQTSMYLCASSQIGGGGETQYFGPGTRLLVL.

The rearrangement uses TRBV11-2 and TRBJ1-1; D is unclear. The CDR3 loop spans 13 amino acids. CDR1 SGHAT and CDR2 FQNNGV come from the germline V gene. With 6 bases removed from V and 0 bases from J, the gap between germline ends came to 8 bases. Written as DNA, the CDR3 is TGTGCCAGCAGTTCCAGCCTGAACACTGAAGCTTTCTTT. Translation gives CASSSSLNTEAFF. Based on the CDR3 plus reference TRBV11-2 and TRBJ1-1, the full variable domain is EAGVAQSPRYKIIEKRQSVAFWCNPISGHATLYWYQQILGQGPKLLIQFQNNGVVDDSQLPKDRFSAERLKGVDSTLKIQPAKLEDSAVYLCASSSSLNTEAFFGQGTRLTVV.

This clonotype showed up many times. This chain joins TRBV6-5 and TRBJ1-5; possible D gene TRBD1, 5 bases. V lost 6 bases and J 4 bases, leaving 19 bases between the germline ends. CDR1 and CDR2 (germline): MNHEY, SVGAGI. The CDR3 is 16 residues long. This CDR3 reads CASSRDRRGGNQPQHF. The CDR3 region has the DNA TGTGCCAGCAGCCGAGATCGACGGGGGGGGAATCAGCCCCAGCATTTT.

This clonotype was found a few times. This sequence joins TRBV11-2 and TRBJ1-4, with 7 bases identical to TRBD1. Germline lookup yields CDR1 SGHAT and CDR2 FQNNGV. V shed 4 bases, J shed 3 bases, and the junction held 5 bases outside the gene matches. The CDR3 spans 15 residues. This chain's CDR3 is CASSSYRGANEKLFF. As DNA, the CDR3 is TGTGCCAGCAGCTCCTACAGGGGAGCTAATGAAAAACTGTTTTTT.

This clonotype was counted at least ten times. The chain combines TRBV7-2 with TRBJ2-1, with D possibly TRBD2 on 5 matching bases. Trimming removed 1 base at V and 9 bases at J, with 16 bases between. CDR3 length equals 15 residues. CDR1 SGHTA and CDR2 FQGNSA come from the germline V gene. CDR3 coding DNA: TGTGCCAGCAGCTTAGTTTCTTACTCTGGAGGTGAGCAGTTCTTC. Translation gives CASSLVSYSGGEQFF.

This clonotype was found many times. The chain recombines TRBV20-1 with TRBJ2-3, with D perhaps matching TRBD2 (5 bases). Germline loops: CDR1 DFQATT, CDR2 SNEGSKA (reference sequence). The V and J ends lost 5 bases and 3 bases respectively, with 15 bases between them. This CDR3 contains 14 residues. CDR3 region: CSAEPPGLTDTQYF. DNA of the CDR3: TGCAGTGCTGAGCCTCCCGGACTGACAGATACGCAGTATTTT.

This clonotype was counted many times. CDR3 region: CASSSRTGTQTQYF. The CDR3 DNA follows: TGCGCCAGCAGCAGTCGTACCGGGACGCAGACCCAGTACTTC. The rearrangement joins TRBV5-1 to TRBJ2-5; D may be TRBD1 or TRBD2 (5 bases each). V was cut by 4 bases and J by 6 bases, with 16 bases left in between. Germline V gene data show CDR1 as SGHRS and CDR2 as YFSETQ. The CDR3 totals 14 residues. Drawing the rest from reference TRBV5-1 and TRBJ2-5, the complete variable domain is KAGVTQTPRYLIKTRGQQVTLSCSPISGHRSVSWYQQTPGQGLQFLFEYFSETQRNKGNFPGRFSGRQFSNSRSEMNVSTLELGDSALYLCASSSRTGTQTQYFGPGTRLLVL.

This clonotype was seen repeatedly, ten times or more. The J gene is TRBJ2-2, the V gene TRBV7-2; D not resolved. The germline V gene encodes CDR1 SGHTA and CDR2 FQGNSA. The CDR3 is 15 amino acids. Between the trimmed V and J ends, which lost 5 bases and 0 bases, there was a span of 10 bases. The DNA for the CDR3 is TGTGCCAGCAGCCGCCGGGCCGCGAACACCGGGGAGCTGTTTTTT. Protein sequence: CASSRRAANTGELFF.

In its sample, this clonotype was seen once. A much bigger clone sits one base away, suggesting this may be a read error. The genes are TRBV12-3 or TRBV12-4 and TRBJ1-1; D gene ambiguous. The CDR3 loop spans 12 amino acids. CDR3 residues: CARSTGRPEAFF. Here the CDR3 DNA reads TGTGCCCGCAGTACCGGTCGGCCTGAAGCTTTCTTT.

This clonotype was detected only a few times. This rearrangement joins TRBV7-9 to TRBJ2-5; 10 bases are a match to TRBD1. The CDR3 loop spans 15 amino acids. The germline CDR1 and CDR2 sequences are SEHNR and FQNEAQ (reference sequence). Trimming cost V 3 bases and J 5 bases; bases outside gene matches: 6. The CDR3 DNA sequence: TGTGCCAGCAGCTTCCGACAGGGGGCAGGGGAGACCCAGTACTTC. Its translation is CASSFRQGAGETQYF.

The genes are TRBV7-9 and TRBJ2-5; no reliable D call. The CDR3 runs to 14 residues. V was trimmed by 3 bases and J by 2 bases, leaving 10 bases between them. Germline V CDR1 and CDR2: SEHNR, FQNEAQ (reference sequence). The DNA of the CDR3 is TGTGCCAGCAGCTTCCGAGGCGATCAAGAGACCCAGTACTTC. Its protein is CASSFRGDQETQYF.

The chain combines TRBV6-2 or TRBV6-3 with TRBJ2-7; D is unclear. V lost 0 bases and J lost 7, with 10 bases in between. There are 13 residues in the CDR3. Germline-derived CDR1 and CDR2 are MNHEY and SVGEGT. The CDR3 sequence: CASSYSVIWEQYF. The CDR3 coding sequence is TGTGCCAGCAGTTACTCTGTCATCTGGGAGCAGTACTTC.

At least ten counts were recorded for this clonotype. The chain recombines TRBV7-9 with TRBJ1-2; 7 positions match TRBD1. Trimming cost V 7 bases and J 4 bases; bases outside gene matches: 6. The CDR3 is 13 residues long. Germline-derived CDR1 and CDR2 are SEHNR and FQNEAQ (reference sequence). The CDR3 DNA follows: TGTGCCAGCAAGGGAGGGGGCCCCTATGGCTACACCTTC. Amino acids: CASKGGGPYGYTF.